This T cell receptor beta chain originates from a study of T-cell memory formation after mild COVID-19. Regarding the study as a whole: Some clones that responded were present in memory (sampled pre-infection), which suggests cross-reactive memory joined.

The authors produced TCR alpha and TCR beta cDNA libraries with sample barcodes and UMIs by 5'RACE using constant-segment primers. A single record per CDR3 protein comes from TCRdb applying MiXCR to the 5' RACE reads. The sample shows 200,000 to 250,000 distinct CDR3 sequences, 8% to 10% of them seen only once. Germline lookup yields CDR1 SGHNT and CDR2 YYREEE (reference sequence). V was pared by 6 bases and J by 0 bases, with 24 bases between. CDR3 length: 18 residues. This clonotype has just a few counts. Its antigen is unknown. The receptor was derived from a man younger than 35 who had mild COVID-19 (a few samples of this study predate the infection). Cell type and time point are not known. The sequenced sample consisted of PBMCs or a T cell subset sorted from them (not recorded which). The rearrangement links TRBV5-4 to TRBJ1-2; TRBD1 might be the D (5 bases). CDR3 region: CASTKGPIGQTSNYGYTF. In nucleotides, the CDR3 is TGTGCCAGCACCAAGGGACCGATAGGGCAAACTTCTAACTATGGCTACACCTTC.